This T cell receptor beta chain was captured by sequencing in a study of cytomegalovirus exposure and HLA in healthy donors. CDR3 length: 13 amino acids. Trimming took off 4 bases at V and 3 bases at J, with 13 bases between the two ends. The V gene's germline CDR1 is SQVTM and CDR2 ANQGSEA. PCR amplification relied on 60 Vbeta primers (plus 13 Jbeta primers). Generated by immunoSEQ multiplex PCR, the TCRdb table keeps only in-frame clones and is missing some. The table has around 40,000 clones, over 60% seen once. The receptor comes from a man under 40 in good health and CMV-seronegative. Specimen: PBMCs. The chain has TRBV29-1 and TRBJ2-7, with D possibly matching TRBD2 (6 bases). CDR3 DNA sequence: TGCAGCGTTGCGGGTGGACTAAACTACGAGCAGTACTTC. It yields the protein CSVAGGLNYEQYF.